This entry concerns a single TCR beta chain. The CDR3 covers 13 residues. Germline CDR1 reads KGHSH; CDR2 reads LQKENI. Trimming cost V 6 bases and J 7 bases, with 13 bases left between them. The data stem from a study of shared clonotypes between healthy human individuals. Profiled with immunoSEQ multiplex PCR; TCRdb holds only in-frame clones, not every one. The table shows under 750,000 clones, with 72% occurring only once. This chain uses TRBV18 with TRBJ2-1; D is unresolved. This TCR was sampled from a woman aged 30 to 39 in good health. The sample comprised memory CD4+ T cells sorted from blood. Subset of the sample: CD45RA-negative fraction. This CDR3 is CASSSLGINEQFF. The CDR3 coding sequence is TGTGCCAGCTCGTCCTTAGGCATTAATGAGCAGTTCTTC.